One sample yielded the 10 T cell receptor beta chains listed below, sequenced in a study of cytomegalovirus exposure and HLA in healthy donors. PCR was performed using 60 Vbeta and 13 Jbeta primers. Libraries were prepared by immunoSEQ multiplex PCR; TCRdb keeps only in-frame clonotypes and omits some of them. This table holds more than 85,000 clones, roughly 79% found once. The specimen sequenced was PBMCs. The receptor set was obtained from a man between 40 and 49 years old in good health and CMV-seronegative.

CDR3 sequence: CASSYSTRYNTEAFF. The CDR3, as DNA: TGTGCCAGCAGTTACTCGACCAGGTACAACACTGAAGCTTTCTTT. The chain uses TRBV6-5 and TRBJ1-1; D gene unclear. V dropped 0 bases and J dropped 2 bases, with 10 bases sitting between them. Germline V gives CDR1 MNHEY, CDR2 SVGAGI. The CDR3 length is 15 residues.

The J gene is TRBJ1-2, the V gene TRBV9; 7 bases are shared with TRBD1. Germline loops: CDR1 SGDLS, CDR2 YYNGEE. This CDR3 contains 13 residues. V was pared by 4 bases and J by 8 bases, with 8 bases of the junction left unmatched. The CDR3 sequence is CASSPRTGLGYTF. CDR3 DNA sequence: TGTGCCAGCAGCCCCAGGACAGGACTCGGCTACACCTTC.

This clone was seen more than once but under ten times. This chain joins TRBV7-2 and TRBJ2-3; 7 bases align to TRBD2. CDR3 size: 12 residues. Germline CDR1 SGHTA, CDR2 FQGNSA. Trimming took 4 bases from V and 8 from J; bases not matched to a gene: 3. In nucleotides, the CDR3 is TGTGCCAGCAGCTCGATAGCGGGTACGCAGTATTTT. Protein sequence: CASSSIAGTQYF.

The gene calls are TRBV27 and TRBJ2-5, with TRBD2 identical over 12 bases. This CDR3 is built from 15 residues. Germline CDR1 reads MNHEY; CDR2 reads SMNVEV (reference sequence). J was trimmed by 5 bases and V by 5 bases; bases with no gene match: 6. This chain's CDR3 is CASSPRLAGEETQYF. CDR3 DNA: TGTGCCAGCAGTCCCCGACTAGCGGGAGAGGAGACCCAGTACTTC.

The chain is built from TRBV7-2 and TRBJ2-7; TRBD1 agrees at 8 bases. V trimming: 2 bases; J trimming: 3 bases; junction bases outside the gene matches: 15. Germline CDR1 and CDR2: SGHTA and FQGNSA. The CDR3 is made up of 18 amino acids. The CDR3 loop is CASSLTPYGQGEGYEQYF. DNA for the CDR3: TGTGCCAGCAGCTTAACCCCGTACGGACAGGGTGAGGGCTACGAGCAGTACTTC.

This clone was detected a few times. V and J are TRBV30 and TRBJ1-6; 11 nucleotides agree with TRBD1. The CDR3 is 15 amino acids. The germline V gene encodes CDR1 GTSNPN and CDR2 SVGIG (reference sequence). Trimming at V came to 3 bases and at J to 9 bases, leaving 7 bases not matched to a gene. This chain's CDR3 is CAWRQPGQGVSPLHF. The CDR3 nucleotides read TGTGCCTGGAGACAGCCGGGACAGGGGGTTTCACCCCTCCACTTT. The whole variable domain, remainder taken from reference TRBV30 and TRBJ1-6, is SQTIHQWPATLVQPVGSPLSLECTVEGTSNPNLYWYRQAAGRGLQLLFYSVGIGQISSEVPQNLSASRPQDRQFILSSKKLLLSDSGFYLCAWRQPGQGVSPLHFGNGTRLTVT.

This clone showed up just once. V is TRBV30 and J is TRBJ2-5; TRBD2 agrees at 9 bases. Losses at the gene ends were 4 bases for V and 3 bases for J; bases not matched to a gene: 9. CDR1 is GTSNPN, CDR2 SVGIG, per germline (reference sequence). The CDR3 consists of 15 residues. The CDR3 bases are TGTGCCTGGAACCGACCGGGACTAGCAGAAGAGACCCAGTACTTC. It translates to CAWNRPGLAEETQYF. Drawing the rest from reference TRBV30 and TRBJ2-5, the complete variable domain is SQTIHQWPATLVQPVGSPLSLECTVEGTSNPNLYWYRQAAGRGLQLLFYSVGIGQISSEVPQNLSASRPQDRQFILSSKKLLLSDSGFYLCAWNRPGLAEETQYFGPGTRLLVL.

V is TRBV28 and J is TRBJ1-1; 8 bases are a match to TRBD1. Germline CDR1 reads MDHEN; CDR2 reads SYDVKM. This CDR3 contains 14 residues. J gave up 8 bases and V 6 bases, and 11 bases lay outside the gene matches. The CDR3 is CASSFGGTGKEAFF. CDR3 coding DNA: TGTGCCAGCAGCTTTGGGGGGACAGGCAAGGAAGCTTTCTTT.

The rearrangement joins TRBV18 to TRBJ2-3, with D unresolved. V lost 3 bases and J 2 bases, leaving 3 bases between the germline ends. The CDR3 runs 12 residues. Germline CDR1 KGHSH, CDR2 LQKENI. The CDR3 sequence is CASSPYTDTQYF. CDR3 nucleotide sequence: TGTGCCAGCTCACCTTACACAGATACGCAGTATTTT.

V is TRBV7-9 and J is TRBJ1-3; D unresolved. The CDR3 runs to 17 residues. V was pared by 1 base and J by 0 bases, with 13 bases between. CDR1 is SEHNR, CDR2 FQNEAQ, per germline (reference sequence). CDR3 nucleotide sequence: TGTGCCAGCAGCTTAGTGGCCCCAAACCACTCTGGAAACACCATATATTTT. Translating it yields CASSLVAPNHSGNTIYF. The full variable domain, completed using reference TRBV7-9 and TRBJ1-3, is DTGVSQNPRHKITKRGQNVTFRCDPISEHNRLYWYRQTLGQGPEFLTYFQNEAQLEKSRLLSDRFSAERPKGSFSTLEIQRTEQGDSAMYLCASSLVAPNHSGNTIYFGEGSWLTVV.